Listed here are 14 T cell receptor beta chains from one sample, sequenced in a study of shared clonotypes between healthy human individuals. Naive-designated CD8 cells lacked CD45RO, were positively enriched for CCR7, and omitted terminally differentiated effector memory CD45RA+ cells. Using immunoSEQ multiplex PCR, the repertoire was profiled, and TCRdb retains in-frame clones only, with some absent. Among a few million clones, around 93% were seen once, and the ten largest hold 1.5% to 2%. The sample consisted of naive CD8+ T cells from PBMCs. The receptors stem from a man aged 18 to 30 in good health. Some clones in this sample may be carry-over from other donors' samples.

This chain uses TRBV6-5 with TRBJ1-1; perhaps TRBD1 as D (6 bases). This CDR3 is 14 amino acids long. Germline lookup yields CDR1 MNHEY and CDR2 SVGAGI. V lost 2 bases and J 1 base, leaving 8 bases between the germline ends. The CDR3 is CASSYAQGNTEAFF. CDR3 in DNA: TGTGCCAGCAGTTACGCACAGGGGAACACTGAAGCTTTCTTT.

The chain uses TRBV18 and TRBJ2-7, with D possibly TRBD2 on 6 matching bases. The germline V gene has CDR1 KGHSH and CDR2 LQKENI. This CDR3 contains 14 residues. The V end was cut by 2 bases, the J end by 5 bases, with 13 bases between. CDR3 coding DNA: TGTGCCAGCTCACCATACGGGAGTACCGACGAGCAGTACTTC. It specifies CASSPYGSTDEQYF.

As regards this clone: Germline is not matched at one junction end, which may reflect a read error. The CDR3 protein is CASSVGAVAEPQYF. For the CDR3, the DNA is TGTGCCAGCAGCGTAGGGGCTGTCGCAGAGCCCCAGTACTTC. This chain connects TRBV9 to TRBJ2-5; D remains unclear. The germline gives CDR1 SGDLS, CDR2 YYNGEE. This CDR3 is 14 amino acids long.

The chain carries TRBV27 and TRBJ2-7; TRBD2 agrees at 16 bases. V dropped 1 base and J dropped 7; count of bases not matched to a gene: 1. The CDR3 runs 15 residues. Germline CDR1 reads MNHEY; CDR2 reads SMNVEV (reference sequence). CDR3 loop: CASSLWGLAGGEQYF. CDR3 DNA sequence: TGTGCCAGCAGTTTATGGGGACTAGCGGGAGGGGAGCAGTACTTC.

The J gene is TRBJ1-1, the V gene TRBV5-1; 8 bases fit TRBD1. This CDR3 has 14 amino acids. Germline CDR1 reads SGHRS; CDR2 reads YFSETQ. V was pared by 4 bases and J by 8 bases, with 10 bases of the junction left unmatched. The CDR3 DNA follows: TGCGCCAGCAGCGAGACAGGGGCCACGGGAGAAGCTTTCTTT. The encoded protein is CASSETGATGEAFF. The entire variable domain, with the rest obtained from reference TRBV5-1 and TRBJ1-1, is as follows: KAGVTQTPRYLIKTRGQQVTLSCSPISGHRSVSWYQQTPGQGLQFLFEYFSETQRNKGNFPGRFSGRQFSNSRSEMNVSTLELGDSALYLCASSETGATGEAFFGQGTRLTVV.

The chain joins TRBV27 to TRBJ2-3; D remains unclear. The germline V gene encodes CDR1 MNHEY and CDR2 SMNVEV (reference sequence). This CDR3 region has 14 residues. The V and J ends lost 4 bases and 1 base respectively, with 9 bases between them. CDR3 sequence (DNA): TGTGCCAGCAGTTACATCGCTGGCACAGATACGCAGTATTTT. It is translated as CASSYIAGTDTQYF.

CDR3 region: CASSLSLLGTNGYTF. The CDR3 region has the DNA TGTGCCAGCAGCTTAAGCCTTTTGGGGACAAATGGCTACACCTTC. This chain joins TRBV7-2 and TRBJ1-2, with D possibly being TRBD1 (6 bases). The CDR3 loop spans 15 amino acids. The germline V and J ends were trimmed by 2 bases and 6 bases, with 16 bases remaining between them. In germline, CDR1 is SGHTA, CDR2 FQGNSA.

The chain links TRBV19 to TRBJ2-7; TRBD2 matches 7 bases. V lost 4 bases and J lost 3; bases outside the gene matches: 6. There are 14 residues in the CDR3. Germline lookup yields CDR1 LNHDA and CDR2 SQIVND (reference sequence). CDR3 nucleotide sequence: TGTGCCAGTAGTACGTTCGGCGGGGGCTACGAGCAGTACTTC. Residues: CASSTFGGGYEQYF.

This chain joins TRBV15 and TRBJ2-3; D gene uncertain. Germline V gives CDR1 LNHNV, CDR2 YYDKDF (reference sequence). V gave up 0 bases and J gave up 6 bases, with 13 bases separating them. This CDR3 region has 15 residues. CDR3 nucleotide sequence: TGTGCCACCAGCAGAGATATGCGCAACCGGGATACGCAGTATTTT. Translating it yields CATSRDMRNRDTQYF.

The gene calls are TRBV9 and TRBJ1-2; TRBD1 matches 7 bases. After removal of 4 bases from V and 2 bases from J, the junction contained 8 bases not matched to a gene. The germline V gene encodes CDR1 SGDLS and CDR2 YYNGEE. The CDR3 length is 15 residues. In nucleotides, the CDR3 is TGTGCCAGCAGCCCTGGGGACAGCCCGAACTATGGCTACACCTTC. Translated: CASSPGDSPNYGYTF. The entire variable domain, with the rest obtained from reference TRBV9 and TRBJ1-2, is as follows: DSGVTQTPKHLITATGQRVTLRCSPRSGDLSVYWYQQSLDQGLQFLIQYYNGEERAKGNILERFSAQQFPDLHSELNLSSLELGDSALYFCASSPGDSPNYGYTFGSGTRLTVV.

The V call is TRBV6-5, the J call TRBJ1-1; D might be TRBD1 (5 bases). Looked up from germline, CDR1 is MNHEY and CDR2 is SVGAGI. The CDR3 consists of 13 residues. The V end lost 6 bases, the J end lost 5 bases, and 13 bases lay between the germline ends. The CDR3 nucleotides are TGTGCCAGCAGCTCGGGGGGAGTAACTGAAGCTTTCTTT. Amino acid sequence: CASSSGGVTEAFF.

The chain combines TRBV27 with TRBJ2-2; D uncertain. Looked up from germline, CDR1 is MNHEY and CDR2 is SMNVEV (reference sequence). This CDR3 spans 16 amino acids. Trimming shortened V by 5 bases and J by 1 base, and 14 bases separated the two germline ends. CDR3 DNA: TGTGCCAGCAGTATTAACGGACCTTTGAACACCGGGGAGCTGTTTTTT. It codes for CASSINGPLNTGELFF.

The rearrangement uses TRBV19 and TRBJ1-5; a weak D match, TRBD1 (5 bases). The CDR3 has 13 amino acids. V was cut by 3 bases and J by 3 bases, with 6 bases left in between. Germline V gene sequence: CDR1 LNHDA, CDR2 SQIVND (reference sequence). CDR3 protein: CASSMTVNQPQHF. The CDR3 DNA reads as TGTGCCAGTAGTATGACAGTCAATCAGCCCCAGCATTTT.

DNA of the CDR3: TGTGCCATCAGTGACCCTAGCGGGGCTAGCGGTTCCACAGATACGCAGTATTTT. Translation gives CAISDPSGASGSTDTQYF. The rearrangement uses TRBV10-3 and TRBJ2-3, with 9 bases aligning to TRBD2. This CDR3 is built from 18 residues. V was pared by 3 bases and J by 2 bases, with 12 bases of the junction left unmatched. Germline CDR1 ENHRY, CDR2 SYGVKD.